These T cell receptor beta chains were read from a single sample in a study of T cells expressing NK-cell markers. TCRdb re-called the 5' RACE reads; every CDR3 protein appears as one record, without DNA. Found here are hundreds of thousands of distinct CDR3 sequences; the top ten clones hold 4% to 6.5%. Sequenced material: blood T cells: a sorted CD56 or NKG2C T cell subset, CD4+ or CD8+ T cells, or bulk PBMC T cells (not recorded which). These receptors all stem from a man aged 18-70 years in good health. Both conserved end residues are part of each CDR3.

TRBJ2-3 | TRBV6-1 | CASRGVFTDTQYF
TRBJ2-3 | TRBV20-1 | CSARWGQGTYTQYF
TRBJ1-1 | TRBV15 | CATSRDRMGRLTEAFF
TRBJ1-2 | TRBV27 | CASSPSGQNGGYTF
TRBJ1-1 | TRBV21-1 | CASSRFNRTENTEAFF
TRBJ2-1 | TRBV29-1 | CSVAVLAGAYNEQFF
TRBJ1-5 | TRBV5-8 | CASSLNRLSNQPQHF
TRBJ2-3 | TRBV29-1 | CSVVKGADTQYF
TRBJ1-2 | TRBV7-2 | CASSPRTDTNYGYTF
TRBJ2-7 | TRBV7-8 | CASSPWGDGAYEQYF
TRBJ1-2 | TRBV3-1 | CASSQVAEMTDGYTF
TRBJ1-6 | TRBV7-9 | CASTPPRDSPLHF
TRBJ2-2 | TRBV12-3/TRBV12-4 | CASSSPKLQNTGELFF
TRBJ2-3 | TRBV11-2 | CASSLAGGGSTDTQYF
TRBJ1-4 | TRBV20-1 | CSASKGNRANEKLFF
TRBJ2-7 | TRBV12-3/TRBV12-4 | CASSPGGGRYEQYF
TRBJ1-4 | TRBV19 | CASSMGHTNEKLFF
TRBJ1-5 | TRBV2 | CASSILRGAQHF
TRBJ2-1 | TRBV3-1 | CASSLRVAGGRNEQFF